One sample yielded the 2 T cell receptor beta chains listed below, sequenced in a study of siplizumab effects on memory and regulatory T cells. Assay: immunoSEQ multiplex PCR; the TCRdb copy retains only in-frame clones and omits some. The table has more than 75,000 clones, 93% seen once. Sample: CD8+ T cells sorted from blood. The receptors stem from a human donor in good health.

V usage is TRBV6-1 and J usage is TRBJ2-7; D is unresolved. Germline V gives CDR1 MNHNS, CDR2 SASEGT. This CDR3 spans 11 amino acids. V was pared by 5 bases and J by 7 bases, with 9 bases between. The CDR3 sequence is CASSYAGEQYF. The CDR3 region has the DNA TGTGCCAGCAGTTACGCTGGGGAGCAGTACTTC.

The chain has TRBV7-9 and TRBJ2-7; 7 bases match TRBD1. The CDR3 has 17 amino acids. Germline V gives CDR1 SEHNR, CDR2 FQNEAQ (reference sequence). The junction had 10 bases not matched to a gene; V was cut back by 1 base and J by 1 base. The CDR3 here is CASSLDYRGPPSYEQYF. In DNA, the CDR3 is TGTGCCAGCAGCTTAGATTACAGGGGCCCGCCTTCCTACGAGCAGTACTTC.